A single sample is the source of the 28 T cell receptor beta chains below, sequenced in a study of shared clonotypes between healthy human individuals (dated by TCRdb to the early 2020s). The library relied on the immunoSEQ multiplex PCR assay. TCRdb mirrors the immuneACCESS table, restricted to in-frame sequences. Some clones are absent from its copies; in checked studies, under half trace to an unresolved V gene, and the reason for the others is unknown. The sample table lists around 1.9 million clones, 90% to 95% of them with a count of one. Of the sample, under 2% falls within the top ten clones. For the CD8 naive samples, CD45RO-negative cells were positively selected for CCR7, yielding a CD45RA+CCR7+ population from which TemRA cells were excluded. The material sequenced was naive CD8+ T cells from PBMCs. Interpreted using the paper, the cell subset or site label stands for: CD45RA+CCR7+. The receptors were sampled from a man between 18 and 35 years old in good health. Some clones in this sample may be carry-over from other donors' samples.

Here the CDR3 reads CASSNGDYDNEQFF. The CDR3 DNA is TGTGCCAGCAGTAACGGGGACTACGACAATGAGCAGTTCTTC. The chain has TRBV27 and TRBJ2-1; 7 bases are shared with TRBD2. This CDR3 has 14 residues. Unmatched junction bases numbered 6, after V lost 5 bases and J lost 5 bases. The germline CDR1 and CDR2 sequences are MNHEY and SMNVEV (reference sequence).

This chain uses TRBV6-4 with TRBJ2-7; no definite D call. Looked up from germline, CDR1 is MRHNA and CDR2 is SNTAGT. V lost 2 bases to trimming and J lost 0 bases, with 5 bases between them. The CDR3 spans 13 residues. The CDR3 spells CASSDKSSYEQYF. The CDR3 region has the DNA TGTGCCAGCAGTGACAAGAGCTCCTACGAGCAGTACTTC.

The chain joins TRBV9 to TRBJ2-7, with D possibly being TRBD1 (5 bases). V dropped 3 bases and J dropped 4 bases, with 11 bases sitting between them. Germline V gene lookup returns CDR1 SGDLS and CDR2 YYNGEE. CDR3 length: 13 amino acids. The CDR3 region has the DNA TGTGCCAGCAGCGGGGGCGTAGAGTACGAGCAGTACTTC. Translating gives CASSGGVEYEQYF.

The chain combines TRBV7-9 with TRBJ1-1; 7 nucleotides match TRBD1. Trimming removed 5 bases from V and 0 bases from J; junction bases left unmatched: 3. The CDR3 length is 14 residues. Germline assignment: CDR1 SEHNR and CDR2 FQNEAQ (reference sequence). The CDR3 loop reads CASSGTALNTEAFF. In nucleotides, the CDR3 is TGTGCCAGCAGCGGGACAGCTTTGAACACTGAAGCTTTCTTT. Variable domain in full (rest from reference TRBV7-9 and TRBJ1-1): DTGVSQNPRHKITKRGQNVTFRCDPISEHNRLYWYRQTLGQGPEFLTYFQNEAQLEKSRLLSDRFSAERPKGSFSTLEIQRTEQGDSAMYLCASSGTALNTEAFFGQGTRLTVV.

The chain uses TRBV29-1 and TRBJ2-3; TRBD2 aligns across 12 bases. Germline V gene sequence: CDR1 SQVTM, CDR2 ANQGSEA. J was trimmed by 4 bases and V by 1 base; bases with no gene match: 9. There are 17 residues in the CDR3. This chain's CDR3 is CSVEVTRLAGAADTQYF. In DNA form, the CDR3 reads TGCAGCGTTGAAGTCACCAGACTAGCGGGAGCGGCAGATACGCAGTATTTT.

The chain couples TRBV28 to TRBJ1-2, with D uncertain. The CDR3 spans 13 residues. Germline V gene data show CDR1 as MDHEN and CDR2 as SYDVKM. V lost 8 bases to trimming and J lost 2 bases, with 12 bases between them. Here the CDR3 DNA reads TGTGCCAGCCAACCGGCGGGAAACTATGGCTACACCTTC. The encoded protein is CASQPAGNYGYTF.

Turning to this clone: The sample holds other DNA sequences that translate to the same CDR3. The genes are TRBV5-5 and TRBJ2-7; no clear D. The ends were cut back, 4 bases at V and 0 bases at J, with 8 bases in the middle. The CDR3 extends over 13 amino acids. Germline V gene sequence: CDR1 SGHKS, CDR2 YYEKEE (reference sequence). Written as DNA, the CDR3 is TGTGCCAGCAGCCTACGGGCCTCCTACGAGCAGTACTTC. This sequence encodes CASSLRASYEQYF.

This clone has just one count. The chain joins TRBV27 to TRBJ2-1, with a tentative D call TRBD2 (6 bases). The V gene lost 6 bases and the J gene lost 7 bases, with 19 bases spanning the gap. This CDR3 has 15 residues. The germline CDR1 and CDR2 sequences are MNHEY and SMNVEV (reference sequence). For the CDR3, the DNA is TGTGCCAGCAGCCCCAGCGGGCTCCCGGCGAATGAGCAGTTCTTC. Encoded protein: CASSPSGLPANEQFF.

The rearrangement links TRBV6-6 to TRBJ1-6; no definite D call. CDR1 is MNHNY and CDR2 is SVGAGI in the germline V gene (reference sequence). The V end was cut by 5 bases, the J end by 15 bases, with 17 bases between. CDR3 size: 13 residues. The CDR3 region is CASSKDRYLGLHF. In DNA, the CDR3 is TGTGCCAGCAGTAAGGACCGATATCTCGGCCTCCACTTT.

V gene TRBV6-1 combines with J gene TRBJ2-7; 14 nucleotides line up with TRBD2. The CDR3 length is 15 residues. Germline CDR1 reads MNHNS; CDR2 reads SASEGT. J was trimmed by 7 bases and V by 10 bases; bases with no gene match: 12. The chain's CDR3 is CAIKPGTSGSWEQYF. For the CDR3, the DNA is TGTGCCATCAAGCCCGGGACTAGCGGGAGCTGGGAGCAGTACTTC.

In its sample, this clone was seen once. The chain joins TRBV5-8 to TRBJ1-2; D may be TRBD1 (6 bases). Trimming cost V 2 bases and J 3 bases, with 11 bases left between them. CDR3 length: 14 amino acids. Looked up from germline, CDR1 is SGHTS and CDR2 is YDEGEE. DNA of the CDR3: TGTGCCAGCAGCTTCAGGGGCGCGGACTATGGCTACACCTTC. This translates into CASSFRGADYGYTF.

This clone was seen only a few times. The chain uses TRBV4-1 and TRBJ1-5; perhaps TRBD1 as D (5 bases). With 1 base removed from V and 2 bases from J, the gap between germline ends came to 9 bases. Germline V gene data show CDR1 as MGHRA and CDR2 as YSYEKL. The CDR3 runs 15 residues. The CDR3 sequence is CASSQAGQGNQPQHF. As DNA, the CDR3 is TGCGCCAGCAGCCAAGCAGGGCAAGGCAATCAGCCCCAGCATTTT.

This clone was seen just once. The chain combines TRBV5-1 with TRBJ1-1, with 9 bases fitting TRBD1. This CDR3 has 17 amino acids. Germline V gene sequence: CDR1 SGHRS, CDR2 YFSETQ. V dropped 3 bases and J dropped 0; count of bases not matched to a gene: 9. The CDR3 DNA sequence: TGCGCCAGCAGCTGGACAGGGGAGGAGGCCCTGAACACTGAAGCTTTCTTT. Its translation: CASSWTGEEALNTEAFF. The full variable domain, in which reference TRBV5-1 and TRBJ1-1 provide the parts outside the CDR3, is KAGVTQTPRYLIKTRGQQVTLSCSPISGHRSVSWYQQTPGQGLQFLFEYFSETQRNKGNFPGRFSGRQFSNSRSEMNVSTLELGDSALYLCASSWTGEEALNTEAFFGQGTRLTVV.

This chain links TRBV7-9 with TRBJ1-3, with D unresolved. CDR1 SEHNR and CDR2 FQNEAQ come from the germline V gene (reference sequence). Trimming took 4 bases from V and 0 from J, leaving 7 bases between them. This CDR3 has 14 residues. The CDR3 DNA reads TGTGCCAGCAGCTCCCCCGTCTCTGGAAACACCATATATTTT. This codes for CASSSPVSGNTIYF. The full variable domain, completed using reference TRBV7-9 and TRBJ1-3, is DTGVSQNPRHKITKRGQNVTFRCDPISEHNRLYWYRQTLGQGPEFLTYFQNEAQLEKSRLLSDRFSAERPKGSFSTLEIQRTEQGDSAMYLCASSSPVSGNTIYFGEGSWLTVV.

The gene calls are TRBV7-3 and TRBJ2-1, with TRBD2 matching over 8 bases. Germline V lookup: CDR1 SGHTA, CDR2 FQGTGA. This CDR3 region has 18 residues. V shed 2 bases, J shed 2 bases, and the junction held 11 bases outside the gene matches. The CDR3 sequence: CASSLPPSGSGTYNEQFF. CDR3 DNA sequence: TGTGCCAGCAGCTTACCCCCAAGCGGGAGTGGCACCTACAATGAGCAGTTCTTC. Full variable domain (remainder filled in from reference TRBV7-3 and TRBJ2-1): GAGVSQTPSNKVTEKGKYVELRCDPISGHTALYWYRQSLGQGPEFLIYFQGTGAADDSGLPNDRFFAVRPEGSVSTLKIQRTERGDSAVYLCASSLPPSGSGTYNEQFFGPGTRLTVL.

V is TRBV4-2 and J is TRBJ2-7; a possible D gene is TRBD2 (6 bases). Germline CDR1 reads LGHNA; CDR2 reads YNFKEQ. V lost 3 bases and J 5 bases, leaving 26 bases between the germline ends. The CDR3 has 18 amino acids. DNA of the CDR3: TGTGCCAGCAGCCAGCTTCAACACCGGGAGAATTGGCGTAACGAGCAGTACTTC. Amino acid sequence: CASSQLQHRENWRNEQYF.

The chain joins TRBV7-8 to TRBJ2-5; D not certain. Germline V lookup: CDR1 SGHVS, CDR2 FQNEAQ. V lost 2 bases and J 4 bases, leaving 8 bases between the germline ends. CDR3 length equals 13 residues. The CDR3 reads CASSLLGGETQYF. The CDR3 nucleotides read TGTGCCAGCAGCTTATTGGGCGGAGAGACCCAGTACTTC.

V is TRBV2 and J is TRBJ2-2; 10 bases are a match to TRBD2. Looked up from germline, CDR1 is SNHLY and CDR2 is FYNNEI. The CDR3 is 16 amino acids. V trimming: 3 bases; J trimming: 5 bases; junction bases outside the gene matches: 6. CDR3 bases: TGTGCCAGCAGTGATCCTAGCGGGAGAGGTACCGGGGAGCTGTTTTTT. Translated: CASSDPSGRGTGELFF.

The rearrangement joins TRBV7-8 to TRBJ1-5; D possibly corresponds to TRBD1 (6 bases). The germline V and J ends were trimmed by 4 bases and 4 bases, with 14 bases remaining between them. CDR1 is SGHVS and CDR2 is FQNEAQ in the germline V gene. This CDR3 spans 15 amino acids. The CDR3 protein is CASSSPGTINQPQHF. The CDR3 region has the DNA TGTGCCAGCAGCTCTCCCGGGACAATAAATCAGCCCCAGCATTTT.

The rearrangement links TRBV13 to TRBJ1-5, with TRBD1 as a possible D gene (5 bases). The CDR3 contains 15 residues. With 0 bases removed from V and 2 bases from J, the gap between germline ends came to 8 bases. CDR1 is PRHDT and CDR2 is FYEKMQ in the germline V gene (reference sequence). In nucleotides, the CDR3 is TGTGCCAGCAGCTTAGGGGGGCCGCGCAATCAGCCCCAGCATTTT. Encoded protein: CASSLGGPRNQPQHF.

The V call is TRBV15, the J call TRBJ2-1; 12 bases agree with TRBD2. V was clipped by 2 bases and J by 5 bases; unmatched bases: 4. The CDR3 spans 16 residues. CDR1 is LNHNV and CDR2 is YYDKDF in the germline V gene (reference sequence). CDR3 nucleotide sequence: TGTGCCACCAGCAGACGGACTAGCGGGAACCACAATGAGCAGTTCTTC. Translated, it gives CATSRRTSGNHNEQFF.

The V call is TRBV6-5, the J call TRBJ1-2, with a possible D match to TRBD1 (6 bases). This CDR3 spans 12 amino acids. Germline lookup yields CDR1 MNHEY and CDR2 SVGAGI. Trimming pared 8 bases from V and 5 bases from J, leaving 12 bases between. For the CDR3, the DNA is TGTGCCAGCGGGACAAGGGTTTATGGCTACACCTTC. As protein: CASGTRVYGYTF.

V is TRBV15 and J is TRBJ2-5; TRBD1 agrees at 11 bases. Germline lookup yields CDR1 LNHNV and CDR2 YYDKDF (reference sequence). Trimming cost V 1 base and J 4 bases; bases outside gene matches: 5. The CDR3 runs 16 residues. The CDR3 protein is CATSRVLGTGGETQYF. CDR3 in DNA: TGTGCCACCAGCAGAGTACTAGGGACAGGGGGAGAGACCCAGTACTTC.

V and J are TRBV2 and TRBJ2-1; 10 bases are shared with TRBD2. The junction had 13 bases not matched to a gene; V was cut back by 7 bases and J by 10 bases. CDR1 and CDR2 (germline): SNHLY, FYNNEI. This CDR3 has 15 amino acids. The DNA for the CDR3 is TGTGCCAGCATCTATGGGTCTAGCGGGGGCCCGGAGCAGTTCTTC. As protein: CASIYGSSGGPEQFF.

CDR3 sequence reads: CASSRRTIVLAKNIQYF. CDR3 in DNA: TGTGCCAGCAGCCGACGGACAATCGTTCTAGCCAAAAACATTCAGTACTTC. The chain couples TRBV28 to TRBJ2-4, with D perhaps matching TRBD1 (5 bases). This CDR3 is 17 amino acids long. Germline V CDR1 and CDR2: MDHEN, SYDVKM. Trimming took off 6 bases at V and 0 bases at J, with 18 bases between the two ends.

This chain connects TRBV7-2 to TRBJ1-2; D not certain. Germline V lookup: CDR1 SGHTA, CDR2 FQGNSA. CDR3 length: 15 amino acids. Trimming cost V 5 bases and J 0 bases, with 13 bases left between them. The CDR3 spells CASSQNSGTNYGYTF. The CDR3, as DNA: TGTGCCAGCAGCCAGAACTCCGGGACTAACTATGGCTACACCTTC.

About this clone itself: A junction end diverges from the germline sequence, so it may reflect a read error. V gene TRBV6-1 combines with J gene TRBJ2-5; D remains ambiguous. The length of the CDR3 is 13 residues. Germline CDR1 MNHNS, CDR2 SASEGT. The CDR3: CASREVPQETQYF. The CDR3, as DNA: TGTGCCAGCAGAGAAGTGCCCCAAGAGACCCAGTACTTC.

The chain is built from TRBV7-9 and TRBJ2-1; 10 nucleotides line up with TRBD1. With V trimmed by 5 bases and J by 8 bases, 9 bases remained unmatched. This CDR3 spans 15 amino acids. Germline V gene data show CDR1 as SEHNR and CDR2 as FQNEAQ (reference sequence). DNA of the CDR3: TGTGCCAGCAGCCCGCCGGGACAGGGGTCCTATGAGCAGTTCTTC. Translated, it gives CASSPPGQGSYEQFF.